The 17 T cell receptor beta chains below all came from one sample that was sequenced in a study of blood T cell repertoires in COVID-19. The assay was immunoSEQ multiplex PCR, and TCRdb's table has in-frame clones only and misses some. The table has some 390,000 clones, about nine tenths seen once. Sequenced material: PBMCs or T cells enriched from blood (not recorded which). These receptors were taken from a woman younger than 45 who had recovered from COVID-19.

The rearrangement links TRBV30 to TRBJ1-6; a weak D match, TRBD1 (5 bases). Germline values: CDR1 GTSNPN, CDR2 SVGIG (reference sequence). The CDR3 extends over 12 amino acids. V lost 1 base, J lost 9 bases, and 7 bases lay in between. The CDR3 protein is CAWSGGVSPLHF. Here the CDR3 DNA reads TGTGCCTGGAGTGGGGGGGTTTCACCCCTCCACTTT.

V gene TRBV28 combines with J gene TRBJ2-7; 13 bases fit TRBD2. The J segment lost 3 bases and the V segment lost 6 bases, leaving 8 bases of the junction unmatched. This CDR3 contains 16 residues. The germline V gene encodes CDR1 MDHEN and CDR2 SYDVKM. CDR3 in amino acids: CASRTWTSGSGYEQYF. CDR3 DNA: TGTGCCAGCAGGACCTGGACTAGCGGGAGTGGCTACGAGCAGTACTTC.

This clone has only one observation. The CDR3 region has the DNA TGTGCCACCAGTGATGCCGGGACAGCAAACAATGAGCAGTTCTTC. Protein sequence: CATSDAGTANNEQFF. This chain connects TRBV24-1 to TRBJ2-1; 7 bases line up with TRBD1. V dropped 3 bases and J dropped 5; count of bases not matched to a gene: 6. CDR3 length equals 15 residues. Germline V gives CDR1 KGHDR, CDR2 SFDVKD.

The chain combines TRBV11-2 with TRBJ2-2; D might be TRBD2 (5 bases). The V end lost 1 base, the J end lost 4 bases, and 13 bases lay between the germline ends. Per germline, CDR1 SGHAT and CDR2 FQNNGV. The CDR3 is 16 amino acids. The CDR3 DNA sequence: TGTGCCAGCAGCTTAGTTGTGGGAGCGACCACCGGGGAGCTGTTTTTT. This translates into CASSLVVGATTGELFF.

This chain uses TRBV5-5 with TRBJ2-5; 8 bases line up with TRBD1. Germline V gene sequence: CDR1 SGHKS, CDR2 YYEKEE (reference sequence). V lost 2 bases, J lost 2 bases, and 5 bases stayed unmatched. The CDR3 is made up of 15 amino acids. The CDR3 here is CASSFSGTGQETQYF. The CDR3 nucleotides read TGTGCCAGCAGCTTCTCTGGGACAGGACAAGAGACCCAGTACTTC.

This sequence joins TRBV24-1 and TRBJ2-6; 10 bases match TRBD1. The CDR3 spans 18 residues. CDR1 is KGHDR, CDR2 SFDVKD, per germline. The V and J ends lost 3 bases and 2 bases, in that order; junction bases with no gene match: 6. In DNA form, the CDR3 reads TGTGCCACCAGTGATCCACCGGGACAGGGGCCTGGGGCCAACGTCCTGACTTTC. Protein sequence: CATSDPPGQGPGANVLTF.

The genes are TRBV6-5 and TRBJ2-5; 9 bases are shared with TRBD2. Losses at the gene ends were 8 bases for V and 5 bases for J; bases not matched to a gene: 9. This CDR3 has 14 amino acids. Germline CDR1 and CDR2: MNHEY and SVGAGI. This CDR3 is CASALGLAGETQYF. DNA for the CDR3: TGTGCCAGCGCCCTGGGACTAGCTGGGGAGACCCAGTACTTC.

The genes are TRBV30 and TRBJ1-3; D perhaps matches TRBD1 (6 bases). CDR3 length: 14 residues. Germline CDR1 and CDR2: GTSNPN and SVGIG (reference sequence). V was clipped by 1 base and J by 4 bases, with 11 bases between them. As DNA, the CDR3 is TGTGCCTGGAGTGGTTCAGGGGTAGGAAACACCATATATTTT. Amino acids: CAWSGSGVGNTIYF.

The table lists this clone with a count of one. The chain links TRBV12-5 to TRBJ2-7; 8 bases are a match to TRBD1. The CDR3 is 14 residues long. Trimming cost V 5 bases and J 2 bases; bases outside gene matches: 5. Germline CDR1 LGHNT, CDR2 FRNRAP. The CDR3 bases are TGTGCTAGTGGTCCCGGGACAGGACCCTACGAGCAGTACTTC. It yields the protein CASGPGTGPYEQYF.

The gene calls are TRBV18 and TRBJ1-4; 8 nucleotides align to TRBD1. After removal of 4 bases from V and 7 bases from J, the junction contained 8 bases not matched to a gene. The CDR3 loop spans 15 amino acids. Germline V gene data show CDR1 as KGHSH and CDR2 as LQKENI. CDR3 nucleotide sequence: TGTGCCAGCTCACTGGACAGGGACCGGGGTGAAAAACTGTTTTTT. Its protein is CASSLDRDRGEKLFF.

The rearrangement uses TRBV12-5 and TRBJ1-1; possible D gene TRBD1, 6 bases. CDR3 length equals 13 residues. V dropped 6 bases and J dropped 5 bases, with 13 bases sitting between them. Germline V lookup: CDR1 LGHNT, CDR2 FRNRAP. CDR3 bases: TGTGCTAGTGGGGACTCCAGGGGTACTGAAGCTTTCTTT. Its translation is CASGDSRGTEAFF.

V gene TRBV11-2 combines with J gene TRBJ2-7; perhaps TRBD1 as D (5 bases). CDR3 size: 15 residues. Germline V lookup: CDR1 SGHAT, CDR2 FQNNGV. V was cut by 2 bases and J by 0 bases, with 11 bases left in between. The CDR3 protein is CASSLSDRSSYEQYF. CDR3 DNA: TGTGCCAGCAGCTTATCTGACAGAAGCTCCTACGAGCAGTACTTC.

The rearrangement links TRBV28 to TRBJ1-5; 7 bases agree with TRBD1. Per the germline V gene, CDR1 is MDHEN and CDR2 is SYDVKM. J was trimmed by 4 bases and V by 6 bases; bases with no gene match: 9. The CDR3 is made up of 15 amino acids. CDR3 in amino acids: CASSPTGLVNQPQHF. CDR3 sequence (DNA): TGTGCCAGCAGCCCGACAGGGCTGGTAAATCAGCCCCAGCATTTT.

A single count supports this clone. J is TRBJ1-1 and V is TRBV7-3; 8 bases line up with TRBD1. Germline-derived CDR1 and CDR2 are SGHTA and FQGTGA. CDR3 length: 14 residues. V dropped 5 bases and J dropped 5; count of bases not matched to a gene: 7. The CDR3 here is CASSPGGAGTEAFF. The CDR3 nucleotides are TGTGCCAGCAGCCCAGGGGGCGCGGGGACTGAAGCTTTCTTT.

This rearrangement joins TRBV7-8 to TRBJ2-1; D perhaps matches TRBD1 (6 bases). V was trimmed by 5 bases and J by 9 bases, leaving 20 bases between them. Per germline, CDR1 SGHVS and CDR2 FQNEAQ. The CDR3 is 15 residues long. The CDR3 sequence: CASSEHRVERGEQFF. Written as DNA, the CDR3 is TGTGCCAGCAGCGAACACAGGGTCGAAAGGGGTGAGCAGTTCTTC.

This clone turned up a few times. The rearrangement joins TRBV18 to TRBJ1-1; no firm D call. Trimming pared 2 bases from V and 5 bases from J, leaving 12 bases between. Germline V gene data show CDR1 as KGHSH and CDR2 as LQKENI. CDR3 size: 14 residues. The CDR3 DNA reads as TGTGCCAGCTCACCAGGATCCGGGTATACTGAAGCTTTCTTT. This translates into CASSPGSGYTEAFF.

Worth noting for this clone: Different DNA sequences within this sample yield the same CDR3. The chain uses TRBV9 and TRBJ2-7; D is ambiguous. Germline assignment: CDR1 SGDLS and CDR2 YYNGEE. The CDR3 sequence is 15 residues long. Trimming took off 0 bases at V and 0 bases at J, with 10 bases between the two ends. The chain's CDR3 is CASSVGGGRSYEQYF. In nucleotides, the CDR3 is TGTGCCAGCAGCGTAGGTGGCGGTCGCTCCTACGAGCAGTACTTC.